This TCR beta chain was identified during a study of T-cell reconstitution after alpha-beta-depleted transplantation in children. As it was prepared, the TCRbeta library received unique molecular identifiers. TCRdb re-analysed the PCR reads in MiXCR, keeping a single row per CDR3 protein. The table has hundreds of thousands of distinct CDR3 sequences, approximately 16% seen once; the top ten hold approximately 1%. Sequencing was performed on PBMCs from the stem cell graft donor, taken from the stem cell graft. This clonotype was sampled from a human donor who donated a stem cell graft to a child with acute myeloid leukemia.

The CDR3 bases are TGTGCCAGCAGTTTGTATACAGGGGGTGGGCGAGAGACCCAGTACTTC. Protein: CASSLYTGGGRETQYF. The chain uses TRBV12-3 or TRBV12-4 and TRBJ2-5; 8 nucleotides agree with TRBD1. This CDR3 is 16 amino acids long. V shed 3 bases and J 4 bases; nucleotides not matched to a gene: 10.